These 15 T cell receptor beta chains were sequenced from one sample in a study of ipilimumab plus nivolumab after autologous stem cell transplantation. Only in-frame clones appear in the TCRdb table, and some are missing; sequencing was by immunoSEQ multiplex PCR. The sample lists around 21,000 clones; around 80% were seen once. The sample in question was PBMCs, obtained in a trial of ipilimumab plus nivolumab as post-transplant consolidation. The receptors shown here come from a male donor with diffuse large B-cell lymphoma.

The chain carries TRBV29-1 and TRBJ2-2, with TRBD1 matching 9 bases. The CDR3 totals 14 residues. Germline trimming cut 7 bases from V and 1 base from J; bases unmatched to any gene: 4. Germline-derived CDR1 and CDR2 are SQVTM and ANQGSEA. The CDR3 coding sequence is TGCAGCGCTCCGGGACAGGGGAACACCGGGGAGCTGTTTTTT. Translating it yields CSAPGQGNTGELFF.

This clone has just one count. The chain links TRBV7-7 to TRBJ2-5; 9 bases match TRBD1. Germline CDR1 and CDR2: SSHAT and FNYEAQ (reference sequence). J was trimmed by 1 base and V by 1 base; bases with no gene match: 7. The CDR3 spans 17 residues. CDR3 region: CASSLDAGQGIQETQYF. Here the CDR3 DNA reads TGTGCCAGCAGCTTAGATGCGGGACAGGGTATCCAAGAGACCCAGTACTTC.

This clone was observed a handful of times. The J gene is TRBJ1-6, the V gene TRBV28; 7 bases fit TRBD1. The length of the CDR3 is 17 residues. Looked up from germline, CDR1 is MDHEN and CDR2 is SYDVKM. V lost 2 bases and J lost 7; bases outside the gene matches: 11. The CDR3 DNA reads as TGTGCCAGCAGTTTAACAGGACGACAGGGTCCGAATTCACCCCTCCACTTT. The encoded protein is CASSLTGRQGPNSPLHF.

This chain joins TRBV5-4 and TRBJ2-2; the D gene is possibly TRBD1 (5 bases). The CDR3 totals 16 residues. Germline V gene sequence: CDR1 SGHNT, CDR2 YYREEE (reference sequence). Trimming removed 1 base at V and 4 bases at J, with 14 bases between. The CDR3 DNA follows: TGTGCCAGCAGCTTGCGGCAGGGAAGTACCACCGGGGAGCTGTTTTTT. Its protein is CASSLRQGSTTGELFF.

V is TRBV7-3 and J is TRBJ2-7, with D tentatively TRBD1 (5 bases). Germline lookup yields CDR1 SGHTA and CDR2 FQGTGA. The CDR3 totals 13 residues. The V gene lost 5 bases and the J gene lost 7 bases, with 15 bases spanning the gap. CDR3: CASSQDPQGEQYF. The DNA for the CDR3 is TGTGCCAGCAGCCAGGATCCGCAGGGAGAGCAGTACTTC.

The chain joins TRBV10-3 to TRBJ1-2; the match to TRBD1 covers 9 bases. Germline V gives CDR1 ENHRY, CDR2 SYGVKD. Germline trimming cut 10 bases from V and 4 bases from J; bases unmatched to any gene: 4. This CDR3 has 12 residues. The CDR3 DNA is TGTGCCAGCAAGGGACAGGGCTATGGCTACACCTTC. Protein product: CASKGQGYGYTF.

The rearrangement uses TRBV6-1 and TRBJ1-6; weak D call: TRBD1 (5 bases). Germline V lookup: CDR1 MNHNS, CDR2 SASEGT. V gave up 7 bases and J gave up 10 bases, with 17 bases separating them. The CDR3 has 14 residues. This CDR3 reads CASTSFGDGSPLHF. CDR3 sequence (DNA): TGTGCCAGCACGTCGTTCGGGGACGGGTCACCCCTCCACTTT.

This clone was picked up one time. The rearrangement links TRBV4-1 to TRBJ2-7; 8 bases align to TRBD1. The V gene end was trimmed by 2 bases and the J gene end by 0 bases; junction bases not matched to a gene: 9. This CDR3 contains 17 residues. The V gene's germline CDR1 is MGHRA and CDR2 YSYEKL. The CDR3 sequence: CASSQPRRQGASYEQYF. In nucleotides, the CDR3 is TGCGCCAGCAGCCAACCAAGGAGGCAGGGGGCCTCCTACGAGCAGTACTTC.

This clone was observed once. The rearrangement uses TRBV27 and TRBJ2-3, with 12 positions matching TRBD2. The CDR3 length is 18 residues. With V trimmed by 6 bases and J by 1 base, 11 bases remained unmatched. The V gene's germline CDR1 is MNHEY and CDR2 SMNVEV (reference sequence). CDR3 amino acids: CASSRLWTSGAGTDTQYF. The CDR3, as DNA: TGTGCCAGCAGCCGCCTATGGACTAGCGGGGCCGGCACAGATACGCAGTATTTT.

This clone was counted between two and nine times. The J gene is TRBJ1-4, the V gene TRBV29-1, with D perhaps TRBD1 (6 bases). CDR1 and CDR2 (germline): SQVTM, ANQGSEA. The CDR3 length is 15 residues. The germline V and J ends were trimmed by 4 bases and 3 bases, with 15 bases remaining between them. CDR3 residues: CSVGFPGAANEKLFF. CDR3 nucleotides: TGCAGCGTTGGTTTCCCAGGGGCGGCTAATGAAAAACTGTTTTTT.

This chain uses TRBV30 with TRBJ2-2; 8 nucleotides line up with TRBD1. The CDR3 covers 13 residues. CDR1 and CDR2 from the germline V gene are GTSNPN and SVGIG (reference sequence). V was pared by 2 bases and J by 10 bases, with 6 bases of the junction left unmatched. The DNA of the CDR3 is TGTGCCTGGAGTTATCAGGGGGCTATGGAGCTGTTTTTT. This codes for CAWSYQGAMELFF.

This chain links TRBV27 with TRBJ2-1, with unresolved D. This CDR3 is built from 15 residues. V was trimmed by 0 bases and J by 3 bases, leaving 9 bases between them. The V gene's germline CDR1 is MNHEY and CDR2 SMNVEV (reference sequence). As DNA, the CDR3 is TGTGCCAGCAGTTTATCGTGGCAGATCTACAATGAGCAGTTCTTC. This sequence encodes CASSLSWQIYNEQFF.

The table lists this clone with a few counts. The chain recombines TRBV10-1 with TRBJ1-2; D possibly corresponds to TRBD1 (5 bases). Germline-derived CDR1 and CDR2 are WNHNN and SYGVQD (reference sequence). The germline V and J ends were trimmed by 8 bases and 0 bases, with 16 bases remaining between them. CDR3 length equals 15 residues. The CDR3 reads CASLGTAEANYGYTF. The CDR3 nucleotides are TGCGCCAGCCTCGGGACTGCTGAAGCTAACTATGGCTACACCTTC.

The chain has TRBV30 and TRBJ1-4, with 8 bases identical to TRBD1. V trimming: 0 bases; J trimming: 12 bases; junction bases outside the gene matches: 9. Germline CDR1 GTSNPN, CDR2 SVGIG (reference sequence). The CDR3 is made up of 14 amino acids. The DNA for the CDR3 is TGTGCCTGGAGTGTAGGGACAGGAGGTCAGGAACTGTTTTTT. It codes for CAWSVGTGGQELFF.

This chain connects TRBV6-6 to TRBJ1-2, with D possibly TRBD1 on 5 matching bases. Germline V lookup: CDR1 MNHNY, CDR2 SVGAGI (reference sequence). Deletions cut 4 bases from V and 2 bases from J, with 8 bases between. The CDR3 has 13 amino acids. The CDR3 here is CASSSSGNYGYTF. CDR3 DNA sequence: TGTGCCAGCAGTTCATCAGGGAACTATGGCTACACCTTC.